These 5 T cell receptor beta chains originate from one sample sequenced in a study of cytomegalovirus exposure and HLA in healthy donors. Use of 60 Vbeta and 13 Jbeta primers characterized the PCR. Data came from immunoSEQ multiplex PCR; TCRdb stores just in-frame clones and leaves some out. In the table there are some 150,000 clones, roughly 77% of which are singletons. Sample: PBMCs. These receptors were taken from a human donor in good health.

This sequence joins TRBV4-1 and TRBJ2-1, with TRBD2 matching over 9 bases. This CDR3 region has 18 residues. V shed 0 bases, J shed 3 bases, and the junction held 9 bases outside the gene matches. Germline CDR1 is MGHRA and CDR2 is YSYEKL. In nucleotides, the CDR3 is TGCGCCAGCAGCCAAGATCCCAAGCGGGGGGTTAACTACAATGAGCAGTTCTTC. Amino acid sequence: CASSQDPKRGVNYNEQFF.

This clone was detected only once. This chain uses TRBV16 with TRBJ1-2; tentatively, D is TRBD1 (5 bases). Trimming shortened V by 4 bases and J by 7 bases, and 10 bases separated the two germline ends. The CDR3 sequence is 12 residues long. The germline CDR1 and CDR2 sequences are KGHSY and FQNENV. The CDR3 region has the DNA TGTGCCAGCAGCCGGTCCAGGGCTGGCTACACCTTC. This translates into CASSRSRAGYTF. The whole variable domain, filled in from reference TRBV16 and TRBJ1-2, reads GEEVAQTPKHLVRGEGQKAKLYCAPIKGHSYVFWYQQVLKNEFKFLISFQNENVFDETGMPKERFSAKCLPNSPCSLEIQATKLEDSAVYFCASSRSRAGYTFGSGTRLTVV.

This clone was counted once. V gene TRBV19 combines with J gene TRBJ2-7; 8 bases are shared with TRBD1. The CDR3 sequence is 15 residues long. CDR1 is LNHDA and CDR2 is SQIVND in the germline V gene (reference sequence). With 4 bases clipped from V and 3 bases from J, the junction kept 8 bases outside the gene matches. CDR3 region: CASSRAGTGYYEQYF. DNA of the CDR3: TGTGCCAGTAGTAGAGCCGGGACAGGCTACTACGAGCAGTACTTC.

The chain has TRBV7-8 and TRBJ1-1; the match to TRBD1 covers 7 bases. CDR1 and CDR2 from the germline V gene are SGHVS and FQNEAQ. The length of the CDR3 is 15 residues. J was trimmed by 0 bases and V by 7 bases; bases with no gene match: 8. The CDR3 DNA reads TGTGCCAGCAATGGACTCGGGACAGTGAACACTGAAGCTTTCTTT. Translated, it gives CASNGLGTVNTEAFF.

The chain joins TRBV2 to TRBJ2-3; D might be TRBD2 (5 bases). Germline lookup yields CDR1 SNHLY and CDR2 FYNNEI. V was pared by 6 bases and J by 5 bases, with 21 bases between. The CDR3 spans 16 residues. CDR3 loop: CASRHPEGARGDTQYF. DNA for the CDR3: TGTGCCAGCAGGCATCCTGAGGGAGCCCGTGGAGATACGCAGTATTTT. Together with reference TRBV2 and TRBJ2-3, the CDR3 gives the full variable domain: EPEVTQTPSHQVTQMGQEVILRCVPISNHLYFYWYRQILGQKVEFLVSFYNNEISEKSEIFDDQFSVERPDGSNFTLKIRSTKLEDSAMYFCASRHPEGARGDTQYFGPGTRLTVL.